This T cell receptor (beta chain) is from a study of blood T cell repertoires in COVID-19. Background on the study: Sample material is recorded as cDNA or gDNA derived from T cells, B-cell-depleted T cells, or PBMCs.

Repertoires were generated with immunoSEQ multiplex PCR, while TCRdb's copy carries only in-frame clones and drops some. Among 250,000 to 350,000 clones listed, about 89% were seen once. Germline V gene data show CDR1 as SEHNR and CDR2 as FQNEAQ (reference sequence). V lost 2 bases and J lost 3, with 11 bases in between. The CDR3 is 14 residues long. The source material was peripheral blood. The source is a woman in her sixties or seventies with acute or convalescent COVID-19. The chain combines TRBV7-9 with TRBJ2-7, with a weak D call TRBD1 (5 bases). The CDR3 protein is CASSLSGRDYEQYF. CDR3 DNA sequence: TGTGCCAGCAGCTTATCCGGCAGGGACTACGAGCAGTACTTC.